A single T cell receptor (beta chain) is shown here with its context. Its antigen is as yet unknown. The authors ran a second PCR of roughly 6 to 11 cycles using a sample-barcoded 5' primer and a J-beta primer mix. TCRdb reanalysed the 5' RACE reads using MiXCR and keeps one entry per CDR3 protein. The sample consists of some 1,000,000 distinct CDR3 sequences, 25% of them appearing once. This record comes from a study of blood T cells in healthy people across ages. Study-wide results and limits: Diversity of TCR beta per million T cells declined in a roughly linear way with age.

From germline, CDR1 is SNHLY and CDR2 FYNNEI. This CDR3 has 15 residues. V gave up 2 bases and J gave up 3 bases; unmatched junction bases: 4. The sample was also linked to a second study, of T cells of mothers and their children.

This clonotype was obtained from a girl aged 2 to 9 in good health. V is TRBV2 and J is TRBJ2-7; 10 bases fit TRBD1. Specimen: blood. The CDR3 coding sequence is TGTGCCAGCAGTGAATGGGACAGGGGTCTCTACGAGCAGTACTTC. Translated, it gives CASSEWDRGLYEQYF.